The rows below give T cell receptor beta chains drawn from one sample of a study of neurological immune-mediated disorders. TCRdb re-analysed the 5' RACE reads in MiXCR, keeping a single row per CDR3 protein. The sample records approximately 40,000 distinct CDR3 sequences, roughly 21% being singletons. The sample was PBMCs. Receptors originate from a man aged 60 to 75 with HTLV-1-associated myelopathy (HAM/TSP). CDR3s include the opening cysteine and the closing phenylalanine or tryptophan. A D gene is named only where the DNA matches it firmly. Clone size is shown for a subset of rows, as once, few, many or a class of expanded clone.

cdr3_length	v_call	d_call	clone_size	j_call	cdr3_aa	cdr3_nt
15	TRBV20-1	TRBD2	many	TRBJ2-1	CSAALFREGVSEQFF	TGCAGTGCTGCCCTTTTTCGGGAGGGCGTCAGTGAGCAGTTCTTC
17	TRBV5-5	NA	NA	TRBJ2-4	CASSPIPTGLAKNIQYF	TGTGCCAGCAGCCCGATCCCGACAGGCCTAGCCAAAAACATTCAGTACTTC
16	TRBV5-1	TRBD1	many	TRBJ1-1	CASSVDRGLSYTEAFF	TGCGCCAGCAGCGTGGACAGGGGGCTATCGTACACTGAAGCTTTCTTT
13	TRBV28	NA	NA	TRBJ2-1	CASSLYKGDEQFF	TGTGCCAGCAGTTTATATAAAGGGGATGAGCAGTTCTTC
14	TRBV5-1	TRBD2	many	TRBJ2-7	CASSLGTSGTEQYF	TGCGCCAGCAGCTTGGGGACTAGCGGGACCGAGCAGTACTTC
14	TRBV5-1	NA	many	TRBJ1-4	CASRHDKTNEKLFF	TGCGCCAGCAGACATGACAAGACTAATGAAAAACTGTTTTTT
14	TRBV6-1	TRBD1	NA	TRBJ2-3	CASRLGGGTDTQYF	TGTGCCAGCAGGTTAGGGGGCGGGACAGATACGCAGTATTTT
11	TRBV10-2	NA	many	TRBJ2-7	CASSESYEQYF	TGCGCCAGCAGTGAGTCTTACGAGCAGTACTTC
14	TRBV12-3/TRBV12-4	NA	many	TRBJ2-3	CASRALGDTDTQYF	TGTGCCAGCAGGGCCTTAGGGGACACAGATACGCAGTATTTT
16	TRBV5-1	TRBD1	many	TRBJ2-5	CASSLGAGGLQETQYF	TGCGCCAGCAGCCTCGGGGCAGGGGGCCTCCAAGAGACCCAGTACTTC
15	TRBV4-1	NA	many	TRBJ1-1	CASSPKQVIGTEAFF	TGCGCCAGCAGCCCTAAACAGGTGATTGGCACTGAAGCTTTCTTT
13	TRBV20-1	TRBD1	many	TRBJ2-1	CSANRGLYNEQFF	TGCAGCGCTAACAGGGGGCTCTACAATGAGCAGTTCTTC
18	TRBV12-3/TRBV12-4	TRBD1	many	TRBJ2-6	CASDLFDRASTGANVLTF	TGTGCCAGCGATTTGTTTGACAGGGCGTCGACTGGGGCCAACGTCCTGACTTTC
15	TRBV3-1	NA	many	TRBJ1-2	CASSPAGGPNYGYTF	TGTGCCAGCAGCCCCGCAGGAGGGCCTAACTATGGCTACACCTTC
16	TRBV7-9	NA	many	TRBJ2-5	CASSPGRPQVGETQYF	TGTGCCAGCAGCCCCGGAAGGCCTCAGGTCGGGGAGACCCAGTACTTC
13	TRBV5-1	NA	many	TRBJ1-5	CASSLAERQPQHF	TGCGCCAGCAGCTTGGCCGAAAGGCAGCCCCAGCATTTT
14	TRBV20-1	TRBD1	many	TRBJ1-4	CSAQHRGQGEKLFF	TGCAGTGCTCAGCACAGGGGGCAGGGTGAAAAACTGTTTTTT
16	TRBV9	TRBD2	many	TRBJ2-1	CASSASSGIFYNEQFF	TGTGCCAGCAGCGCATCTAGCGGGATTTTCTACAATGAGCAGTTCTTC
14	TRBV20-1	TRBD1	many	TRBJ1-2	CSAQPMGTGVGYTF	TGCAGTGCCCAACCTATGGGGACAGGGGTCGGCTACACCTTC
13	TRBV29-1	NA	many	TRBJ2-7	CSARDPVSYEQYF	TGCAGCGCCCGGGACCCTGTGTCCTACGAGCAGTACTTC
13	TRBV10-3	NA	many	TRBJ1-5	CAISEDWNQPQHF	TGTGCCATCAGTGAGGACTGGAATCAGCCCCAGCATTTT
12	TRBV28	TRBD1	many	TRBJ1-1	CASTRDRGRAFF	TGTGCCAGCACACGGGACAGGGGGCGGGCTTTCTTT
13	TRBV24-1	NA	many	TRBJ1-1	CATSDSPGTEAFF	TGTGCCACCAGTGATTCGCCGGGGACTGAAGCTTTCTTT
14	TRBV29-1	NA	many	TRBJ2-6	CSADSGAGANVLTF	TGCAGCGCCGATTCGGGGGCTGGGGCCAACGTCCTGACTTTC
16	TRBV27	NA	NA	TRBJ2-1	CASSLAGGQYYNEQFF	TGTGCCAGCAGCCTGGCCGGGGGACAGTACTACAATGAGCAGTTCTTC
12	TRBV10-3	TRBD1	many	TRBJ2-1	CAISDLRTGQFF	TGTGCCATCAGTGACCTGAGGACAGGGCAGTTCTTC
15	TRBV5-6	TRBD1	many	TRBJ1-2	CASSPGQGLNYGYTF	TGTGCCAGCAGCCCCGGACAGGGGCTAAACTATGGCTACACCTTC
13	TRBV20-1	NA	NA	TRBJ2-3	CSGRTPSTDSQYF	TGCAGTGGTCGGACCCCCAGCACAGATTCGCAGTATTTT
15	TRBV11-2	NA	NA	TRBJ2-1	CASSLTPAWGHEQFF	TGTGCCAGCAGCTTAACCCCAGCTTGGGGTCATGAGCAGTTCTTC
13	TRBV5-5	TRBD1	many	TRBJ2-5	CASRATGVETQYF	TGTGCCAGCAGAGCCACAGGGGTCGAGACCCAGTACTTC
12	TRBV5-1	NA	NA	TRBJ2-7	CASSGTVYEQYF	TGCGCCAGCAGCGGGACGGTCTACGAGCAGTACTTC
13	TRBV24-1	NA	many	TRBJ2-2	CATSPGFAGELFF	TGTGCCACCAGCCCAGGGTTCGCCGGGGAGCTGTTTTTT